A single sample is the source of the 25 T cell receptor beta chains below, sequenced in a study of cytomegalovirus exposure and HLA in healthy donors. The assay was immunoSEQ multiplex PCR, and TCRdb's table has in-frame clones only and misses some. The sample records 210,000 or so clones, 88% being singletons. The sequencing input was PBMCs. All receptors derive from a woman aged 18-29 years in good health and CMV-seronegative.

V gene TRBV5-4 combines with J gene TRBJ1-4; 10 bases align to TRBD1. Germline CDR1 and CDR2: SGHNT and YYREEE (reference sequence). The CDR3 sequence is 14 residues long. Unmatched junction bases numbered 4, after V lost 5 bases and J lost 6 bases. CDR3 sequence (DNA): TGTGCCAGCAGGCGACAGGGGGCAGATGAAAAACTGTTTTTT. Encoded protein: CASRRQGADEKLFF.

The chain uses TRBV10-3 and TRBJ2-7, with 10 bases identical to TRBD2. J was trimmed by 0 bases and V by 5 bases; bases with no gene match: 4. The germline CDR1 and CDR2 sequences are ENHRY and SYGVKD. CDR3 length: 15 amino acids. CDR3 DNA sequence: TGTGCCATCAGTACACTAGCGGGAAGCTCCTACGAGCAGTACTTC. This codes for CAISTLAGSSYEQYF.

The gene calls are TRBV30 and TRBJ1-2, with a tentative D call TRBD1 (5 bases). V was pared by 3 bases and J by 0 bases, with 17 bases between. Germline V CDR1 and CDR2: GTSNPN, SVGIG (reference sequence). The CDR3 length is 16 residues. CDR3 loop: CAWSKTLQATNYGYTF. The CDR3 DNA is TGTGCCTGGAGCAAAACCCTACAGGCCACTAACTATGGCTACACCTTC.

V and J are TRBV7-6 and TRBJ2-5; 7 bases map to TRBD1. Germline V gives CDR1 SGHVS, CDR2 FNYEAQ. J gave up 5 bases and V 0 bases, and 6 bases lay outside the gene matches. The CDR3 totals 15 residues. The CDR3 nucleotides read TGTGCCAGCAGCTTAGCGACAGGGCTTCGGGAGACCCAGTACTTC. Translation gives CASSLATGLRETQYF.

The J gene is TRBJ2-1, the V gene TRBV19; weak D call: TRBD2 (6 bases). Trimming left V 3 bases short and J 1 base short, with 13 bases between. The CDR3 contains 16 residues. Germline assignment: CDR1 LNHDA and CDR2 SQIVND (reference sequence). CDR3 sequence reads: CASSIYSGDSYNEQFF. The CDR3 DNA reads TGTGCCAGTAGTATTTATAGCGGAGATTCCTACAATGAGCAGTTCTTC.

The rearrangement links TRBV7-6 to TRBJ2-6; 7 bases fit TRBD2. With 5 bases clipped from V and 0 bases from J, the junction kept 4 bases outside the gene matches. The CDR3 has 16 residues. CDR1 is SGHVS, CDR2 FNYEAQ, per germline. The CDR3 sequence is CASSREVLSGANVLTF. In DNA form, the CDR3 reads TGTGCCAGCAGCCGGGAGGTCCTCTCTGGGGCCAACGTCCTGACTTTC.

The J gene is TRBJ1-2, the V gene TRBV5-4, with D perhaps TRBD1 (5 bases). V was cut by 5 bases and J by 1 base, with 9 bases left in between. CDR3 size: 13 residues. Germline-derived CDR1 and CDR2 are SGHNT and YYREEE (reference sequence). The CDR3 spells CASSFDSNYGYTF. Here the CDR3 DNA reads TGTGCCAGCAGTTTCGACAGTAACTATGGCTACACCTTC.

The chain carries TRBV14 and TRBJ2-7; TRBD1 is a possible D gene (5 bases). The germline V and J ends were trimmed by 3 bases and 1 base, with 16 bases remaining between them. The germline CDR1 and CDR2 sequences are SGHDN and FVKESK. The CDR3 totals 16 residues. The CDR3 here is CASSQHRSSKSYEQYF. DNA for the CDR3: TGTGCCAGCAGCCAGCACAGGAGCTCCAAATCCTACGAGCAGTACTTC.

The V call is TRBV29-1, the J call TRBJ2-7; 10 nucleotides match TRBD1. Per the germline V gene, CDR1 is SQVTM and CDR2 is ANQGSEA. V was pared by 6 bases and J by 3 bases, with 5 bases of the junction left unmatched. This CDR3 spans 13 amino acids. CDR3 sequence: CSVQRDRGYEQYF. For the CDR3, the DNA is TGCAGCGTCCAACGGGACAGGGGCTACGAGCAGTACTTC.

The chain couples TRBV27 to TRBJ1-2, with D unresolved. Trimming took 4 bases from V and 8 from J, leaving 20 bases between them. Per germline, CDR1 MNHEY and CDR2 SMNVEV (reference sequence). The CDR3 extends over 15 amino acids. The DNA of the CDR3 is TGTGCCAGCAGTTCCCTAGATCGGGAGTTAGGGGGCTACACCTTC. It encodes CASSSLDRELGGYTF.

The J gene is TRBJ2-5, the V gene TRBV15; D may be TRBD1 (6 bases). Trimming shortened V by 0 bases and J by 2 bases, and 10 bases separated the two germline ends. The CDR3 consists of 15 residues. Germline-derived CDR1 and CDR2 are LNHNV and YYDKDF (reference sequence). CDR3 residues: CATSRDQGWQETQYF. In DNA, the CDR3 is TGTGCCACCAGCAGAGACCAGGGGTGGCAAGAGACCCAGTACTTC. Looking up the rest from reference TRBV15 and TRBJ2-5 gives the full variable domain: DAMVIQNPRYQVTQFGKPVTLSCSQTLNHNVMYWYQQKSSQAPKLLFHYYDKDFNNEADTPDNFQSRRPNTSFCFLDIRSPGLGDTAMYLCATSRDQGWQETQYFGPGTRLLVL.

The chain combines TRBV2 with TRBJ2-7; a possible D gene is TRBD1 (5 bases). The CDR3 consists of 12 residues. The germline CDR1 and CDR2 sequences are SNHLY and FYNNEI. V lost 7 bases, J lost 2 bases, and 9 bases lay in between. Written as DNA, the CDR3 is TGTGCCAGCATTAAACAGGCCTACGAGCAGTACTTC. Translating it yields CASIKQAYEQYF.

The chain has TRBV18 and TRBJ2-5, with 9 bases matching TRBD1. V lost 4 bases to trimming and J lost 5 bases; unmatched junction nucleotides: 5. This CDR3 region has 14 residues. Germline CDR1 and CDR2: KGHSH and LQKENI. The CDR3 here is CASSQDRGVETQYF. The DNA for the CDR3 is TGTGCCAGCTCACAAGACAGGGGGGTTGAGACCCAGTACTTC.

The rearrangement uses TRBV15 and TRBJ1-4; a possible D gene is TRBD1 (6 bases). Trimming cost V 5 bases and J 14 bases, with 24 bases left between them. The germline V gene has CDR1 LNHNV and CDR2 YYDKDF (reference sequence). This CDR3 is built from 15 residues. The CDR3 region has the DNA TGTGCCACCAGCTTTCGCCGGGCAATAGATCAGGGGCTGTTTTTT. It encodes CATSFRRAIDQGLFF.

The CDR3 sequence: CASSIGHQNTGELFF. In DNA form, the CDR3 reads TGTGCCAGCAGCATCGGACACCAGAACACCGGGGAGCTGTTTTTT. The chain uses TRBV5-4 and TRBJ2-2; TRBD1 might be the D (5 bases). The CDR3 runs to 15 residues. Germline V CDR1 and CDR2: SGHNT, YYREEE (reference sequence). V dropped 4 bases and J dropped 1 base, with 11 bases sitting between them. Looking up the rest from reference TRBV5-4 and TRBJ2-2 gives the full variable domain: ETGVTQSPTHLIKTRGQQVTLRCSSQSGHNTVSWYQQALGQGPQFIFQYYREEENGRGNFPPRFSGLQFPNYSSELNVNALELDDSALYLCASSIGHQNTGELFFGEGSRLTVL.

V gene TRBV7-2 combines with J gene TRBJ2-1, with D possibly matching TRBD1 (6 bases). This CDR3 is built from 14 residues. The ends were cut back, 6 bases at V and 7 bases at J, with 16 bases in the middle. Germline-derived CDR1 and CDR2 are SGHTA and FQGNSA. The CDR3 DNA is TGTGCCAGCAGTCCACGGGACACACGAAATGAGCAGTTCTTC. Translated: CASSPRDTRNEQFF.

The CDR3 sequence is CASSLAGLAGDEQYF. The CDR3 region has the DNA TGCGCCAGCAGCTTGGCCGGACTAGCGGGAGACGAGCAGTACTTC. The chain carries TRBV5-1 and TRBJ2-7; TRBD2 matches at 13 bases. The CDR3 has 15 amino acids. V was pared by 0 bases and J by 5 bases, with 2 bases of the junction left unmatched. The germline gives CDR1 SGHRS, CDR2 YFSETQ.

The chain carries TRBV5-8 and TRBJ1-1; 7 nucleotides agree with TRBD1. This CDR3 spans 14 amino acids. The germline V gene has CDR1 SGHTS and CDR2 YDEGEE. After removal of 4 bases from V and 7 bases from J, the junction contained 10 bases not matched to a gene. The CDR3 DNA reads TGTGCCAGCAGCAGGCCGGGACAGCAACTTGAAGCTTTCTTT. As protein: CASSRPGQQLEAFF.

V and J are TRBV15 and TRBJ2-3; TRBD2 matches 11 bases. V lost 2 bases and J lost 5; bases outside the gene matches: 6. The CDR3 is 16 residues long. The germline CDR1 and CDR2 sequences are LNHNV and YYDKDF (reference sequence). Here the CDR3 reads CATSRLAGGVGDTQYF. The DNA of the CDR3 is TGTGCCACCAGCAGACTAGCGGGAGGCGTCGGAGATACGCAGTATTTT.

The chain couples TRBV2 to TRBJ1-1; 7 nucleotides line up with TRBD1. This CDR3 spans 15 amino acids. Trimming took 3 bases from V and 0 from J; bases not matched to a gene: 4. Germline assignment: CDR1 SNHLY and CDR2 FYNNEI. The CDR3 sequence: CASSDLTGVNTEAFF. The CDR3 region has the DNA TGTGCCAGCAGTGATCTTACAGGGGTGAACACTGAAGCTTTCTTT.

The chain employs TRBV7-9 and TRBJ2-3; 13 bases align to TRBD2. CDR3 length: 16 amino acids. The V and J ends lost 1 base and 5 bases, in that order; junction bases with no gene match: 3. Germline V CDR1 and CDR2: SEHNR, FQNEAQ (reference sequence). The CDR3 loop reads CASSLGTSGRKDTQYF. CDR3 DNA: TGTGCCAGCAGCTTAGGGACTAGCGGGAGAAAAGATACGCAGTATTTT.

This clone was recorded only once. The chain links TRBV10-2 to TRBJ2-5; weak D call: TRBD2 (6 bases). The CDR3 is 15 residues long. Germline assignment: CDR1 WSHSY and CDR2 SAAADI. V lost 0 bases to trimming and J lost 5 bases, with 13 bases between them. In DNA form, the CDR3 reads TGCGCCAGCAGTGAGTCTGGCGGGGCGGGGGAGACCCAGTACTTC. Its protein product is CASSESGGAGETQYF.

J is TRBJ1-1 and V is TRBV7-6; D ambiguous. CDR1 is SGHVS, CDR2 FNYEAQ, per germline. The length of the CDR3 is 13 residues. Trimming left V 5 bases short and J 4 bases short, with 11 bases between. The CDR3 spells CASSQTPGTEAFF. CDR3 bases: TGTGCCAGCAGCCAGACGCCGGGCACTGAAGCTTTCTTT.

This sequence joins TRBV7-9 and TRBJ2-7, with 16 bases matching TRBD2. The CDR3 totals 16 residues. V shed 5 bases, J shed 7 bases, and the junction held 8 bases outside the gene matches. The germline gives CDR1 SEHNR, CDR2 FQNEAQ (reference sequence). This chain's CDR3 is CASSHAGLAGGREQYF. CDR3 coding DNA: TGTGCCAGCAGCCATGCGGGACTAGCGGGAGGGCGGGAGCAGTACTTC.

The chain uses TRBV11-3 and TRBJ2-7; 7 bases line up with TRBD2. Losses at the gene ends were 1 base for V and 2 bases for J; bases not matched to a gene: 5. Germline CDR1 and CDR2: SGHNT and YENEEA. The length of the CDR3 is 15 residues. CDR3 sequence reads: CASSLGASGAYEQYF. CDR3 nucleotide sequence: TGTGCCAGCAGCTTAGGGGCTAGCGGAGCCTACGAGCAGTACTTC.